The next 7 T cell receptor beta chains were all read from a single sample in a study of beta chain features in type 1 diabetes. The entirety of the isolated RNA underwent reverse transcription, so expressed TCRB transcripts were sequenced. Profiling relied on immunoSEQ multiplex PCR, and the TCRdb table lists in-frame clones only, not all of them. Of approximately 160,000 clones in the sample, around 8.5% are singletons; the top ten hold 0.55% to 0.75%. What was sequenced was central memory CD4+ T cells from blood. These receptors were obtained from a man between 18 and 29 years old in good health.

The chain carries TRBV1 and TRBJ2-2; the table's D gene call, TRBD1, was not cross checked with the DNA. TRBV1 is an annotated pseudogene. This CDR3 spans 18 amino acids. For the CDR3, the DNA is TGCACCAGCAGCCAACAGTTGTGGGCCTCAAGTCCCACCGGGGAGCTGTTTTTT. This codes for CTSSQQLWASSPTGELFF.

In its sample, this clone was seen a few times. CDR3 loop: CSVEDPGRYEQYF. In nucleotides, the CDR3 is TGCAGCGTTGAAGATCCAGGGCGCTACGAGCAGTACTTC. This chain uses TRBV29-1 with TRBJ2-7, with D tentatively TRBD1 (5 bases). V was clipped by 0 bases and J by 3 bases, with 9 bases between them. Germline V gives CDR1 SQVTM, CDR2 ANQGSEA. This CDR3 is 13 amino acids long.

In its sample, this clone was seen many times. V and J are TRBV28 and TRBJ2-1; TRBD1 aligns across 11 bases. The CDR3 spans 16 residues. Germline CDR1 MDHEN, CDR2 SYDVKM. Trimming removed 7 bases from V and 10 bases from J; junction bases left unmatched: 15. In nucleotides, the CDR3 is TGTGCCAGCATTACTTCCGGGACAGGGGGTCTGGCGGAGCAGTTCTTC. Its protein is CASITSGTGGLAEQFF.

This clone has at least ten counts. Other nucleotide sequences in the sample specify the same CDR3. This sequence joins TRBV29-1 and TRBJ1-2; D may be TRBD1 (6 bases). Germline CDR1 and CDR2: SQVTM and ANQGSEA. Trimming pared 3 bases from V and 8 bases from J, leaving 13 bases between. CDR3 size: 12 residues. The CDR3 is CSVESGGGGYTF. CDR3 DNA sequence: TGCAGCGTTGAGTCGGGGGGCGGCGGCTACACCTTC. Variable domain in full (rest from reference TRBV29-1 and TRBJ1-2): SAVISQKPSRDICQRGTSLTIQCQVDSQVTMMFWYRQQPGQSLTLIATANQGSEATYESGFVIDKFPISRPNLTFSTLTVSNMSPEDSSIYLCSVESGGGGYTFGSGTRLTVV.

V and J are TRBV4-3 and TRBJ2-1, with 10 bases aligning to TRBD2. Looked up from germline, CDR1 is LGHNA and CDR2 is YSLEER. J lost 7 bases, V lost 0 bases, and 6 bases had no gene match. The CDR3 is made up of 16 amino acids. The CDR3 DNA sequence: TGCGCCAGCAGCCAAGATTTGGCTAGCGGGAGTAATGAGCAGTTCTTC. It specifies CASSQDLASGSNEQFF.

The chain carries TRBV7-2 and TRBJ1-3; 8 bases agree with TRBD1. In germline, CDR1 is SGHTA, CDR2 FQGNSA. This CDR3 has 16 amino acids. V was clipped by 5 bases and J by 5 bases; unmatched bases: 11. The CDR3 protein is CASSQQGALPRNTIYF. The DNA for the CDR3 is TGTGCCAGCAGCCAGCAGGGGGCCCTTCCAAGAAACACCATATATTTT.

This clone was picked up a small number of times. The chain uses TRBV7-2 and TRBJ2-5; perhaps TRBD2 as D (7 bases). The CDR3 loop spans 15 amino acids. CDR1 is SGHTA and CDR2 is FQGNSA in the germline V gene. Trimming left V 5 bases short and J 3 bases short, with 16 bases between. The CDR3 DNA reads as TGTGCCAGCAGCCCCCGGGGGGCAGGGGAAGAGACCCAGTACTTC. This codes for CASSPRGAGEETQYF.